The 7 T cell receptor beta chains presented below share a single source sample, sequenced in a study of T cells in Graves' hyperthyroidism and ophthalmopathy. From RNA transcripts, TCR beta CDR3 regions were amplified. Using the HTBI primer set, a first-round RT-PCR was run on the TCR CDR3. From the multiplex PCR reads, TCRdb called clonotypes with MiXCR, one entry per CDR3 protein. The profile covers 750,000 to 950,000 distinct CDR3 sequences, with 38% appearing a single time and 7.5% to 9.5% taken by the ten largest. Sequences were obtained from blood. The receptor source for this set is a man aged 18-30 years with Graves' hyperthyroidism.

V and J are TRBV7-2 and TRBJ1-2; TRBD1 matches at 7 bases. The ends lost 5 bases at V and 7 bases at J; junction bases unmatched: 7. The CDR3 runs 13 residues. CDR1 SGHTA and CDR2 FQGNSA come from the germline V gene. The CDR3 loop reads CASSLTGFLGYTF. Here the CDR3 DNA reads TGTGCCAGCAGCCTGACAGGGTTTCTTGGCTACACCTTC.

Remarks on this clonotype: This is likely a read error, given that the CDR3 carries no conserved phenylalanine or tryptophan at its end. This rearrangement joins TRBV3-1 to TRBJ2-5, with D perhaps TRBD2 (6 bases). This CDR3 region has 14 residues. V was shortened by 4 bases and J by 9 bases, with 18 bases between the two germline ends. CDR1 and CDR2 (germline): LGHDT, YNNKEL (reference sequence). The CDR3 sequence is CASSPGPGEAAQYL. The DNA for the CDR3 is TGTGCCAGCAGCCCGGGACCGGGGGAGGCGGCCCAGTACCTC.

In its sample, this clonotype was seen many times. The J gene is TRBJ1-2, the V gene TRBV5-1; possibly TRBD1 for D (6 bases). The germline gives CDR1 SGHRS, CDR2 YFSETQ. This CDR3 is 13 amino acids long. The V end was cut by 0 bases, the J end by 8 bases, with 11 bases between. CDR3 sequence (DNA): TGCGCCAGCAGCTTGGCAGGGGACGGGGGCTACACCTTC. Its protein is CASSLAGDGGYTF.

The chain uses TRBV12-3 or TRBV12-4 and TRBJ1-1; D possibly corresponds to TRBD1 (6 bases). The length of the CDR3 is 11 residues. The V end lost 4 bases, the J end lost 9 bases, and 9 bases lay between the germline ends. CDR3 coding DNA: TGTGCCAGCAGTTACAGGGATAAAGCTTTCTTT. The encoded protein is CASSYRDKAFF.

The gene calls are TRBV12-5 and TRBJ1-1, with a weak D call TRBD1 (5 bases). V lost 11 bases and J lost 1, with 14 bases in between. The CDR3 consists of 13 residues. Germline CDR1 and CDR2: LGHNT and FRNRAP. CDR3 sequence: CAVRNGGNTEAFF. CDR3 nucleotides: TGTGCTGTACGTAATGGGGGGAACACTGAAGCTTTCTTT.

This clonotype was detected only once. Since no conserved phenylalanine or tryptophan closes the CDR3, a read error is the likely cause. The DNA is omitted, as the CDR3 cannot be located on it reliably, and the CDR3 follows TCRdb's listing. The CDR3 loop reads CASSYRRERTPI. The chain recombines TRBV12-3 or TRBV12-4 with TRBJ2-7; the table names TRBD2, a call not compared with the DNA. The CDR3 numbers 12 amino acids, ends counted.

This chain connects TRBV18 to TRBJ1-5; 9 nucleotides agree with TRBD1. Germline V CDR1 and CDR2: KGHSH, LQKENI. This CDR3 region has 14 residues. V shed 5 bases and J 5 bases; nucleotides not matched to a gene: 4. The CDR3 DNA sequence: TGTGCCAGCTCAGGGGACAGGGCCTATCAGCCCCAGCATTTT. Translation gives CASSGDRAYQPQHF.